This section outlines one TCR beta chain sequence together with its context. Its antigen is unidentified. Time point meaning: 2015-2016 season, pre-vaccination. Adults received seasonal inactivated influenza vaccine, with sorted blood CD4 subsets sequenced before and after. This entry is derived from a study of follicular helper T cells after annual influenza vaccination. Across the whole study: Some donors were sampled over the 2013-2014, 2014-2015 and 2015-2016 vaccinations. Whole-study findings and limits: Rare clonotypes were missed; only about 10-21% of cells gave TCRB.

Germline CDR1 LGHNA, CDR2 YNFKEQ. The CDR3 sequence is 17 residues long. V shed 0 bases and J 1 base; nucleotides not matched to a gene: 5. Survey level resolution was used for TCRB sequencing. Sequencing was performed with immunoSEQ multiplex PCR; in TCRdb, only in-frame clones are kept and a portion is missing. The sample records thousands of clones, 80% to 85% being singletons. This rearrangement joins TRBV4-2 to TRBJ2-5; TRBD2 agrees at 10 bases. The input for sequencing was CXCR5+ CD38- circulating T follicular helper cells from blood, taken on the day of influenza vaccination. Subset here: circulating Tfh, non-naive CD4+CXCR5+PD-1+ (ICOS+CD38+ or ICOS-CD38-). The clonotype was recovered from an adult who received the influenza vaccine. This CDR3 reads CASSQDGIAGGQETQYF. In nucleotides, the CDR3 is TGTGCCAGCAGCCAAGACGGAATAGCGGGAGGCCAAGAGACCCAGTACTTC.